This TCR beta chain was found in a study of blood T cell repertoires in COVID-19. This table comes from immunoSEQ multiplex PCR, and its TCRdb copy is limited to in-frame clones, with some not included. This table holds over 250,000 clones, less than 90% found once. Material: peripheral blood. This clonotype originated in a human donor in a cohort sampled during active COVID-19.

The CDR3 spells CASSDSPGSYNEQFF. CDR3 DNA sequence: TGCGCCAGCAGTGATTCTCCGGGATCATACAATGAGCAGTTCTTC. The J gene is TRBJ2-1, the V gene TRBV10-2, with D maybe TRBD2 (5 bases). This CDR3 has 15 residues. Trimming removed 3 bases at V and 4 bases at J, with 13 bases between. CDR1 is WSHSY and CDR2 is SAAADI in the germline V gene.